These 27 T cell receptor beta chains came from one sample sequenced in a study of T cells in localized non-small cell lung cancer (dated by TCRdb to the early 2020s). The method behind the library was the immunoSEQ multiplex PCR assay. TCRdb took this table from immuneACCESS and kept in-frame rearrangements with V and J called. Such tables lack part of the clones; where checked against another copy, unresolved V genes explain under half of the gap, and the rest is unexplained. The sample records around 30,000 clones, roughly 78% of which are singletons. Jointly, the top ten make up approximately 16% of the sample. This sample comprised peripheral blood, obtained before any cancer treatment. The receptors shown here come from a male donor older than 55 with stage III squamous cell lung carcinoma.

The chain uses TRBV7-6 and TRBJ2-7; a possible D gene is TRBD1 (6 bases). The germline gives CDR1 SGHVS, CDR2 FNYEAQ. The CDR3 has 13 residues. V lost 3 bases, J lost 3 bases, and 9 bases lay in between. The CDR3, as DNA: TGTGCCAGCAGCTTCCAGGGGAGCTACGAGCAGTACTTC. Protein: CASSFQGSYEQYF.

The chain couples TRBV6-6 to TRBJ1-5; D possibly corresponds to TRBD1 (6 bases). V was trimmed by 6 bases and J by 3 bases, leaving 15 bases between them. Germline V gene lookup returns CDR1 MNHNY and CDR2 SVGAGI (reference sequence). The CDR3 covers 15 residues. CDR3 sequence: CASSTSRDINQPQHF. The CDR3 nucleotides read TGTGCCAGCAGCACTTCCCGGGACATCAATCAGCCCCAGCATTTT.

V gene TRBV6-6 combines with J gene TRBJ2-1; possible D gene TRBD1, 5 bases. CDR3 size: 16 residues. V was pared by 2 bases and J by 5 bases, with 16 bases between. Germline CDR1 reads MNHNY; CDR2 reads SVGAGI (reference sequence). The CDR3 DNA reads as TGTGCCAGCAGTTACCGAACAGGAGCCCAAGACAATGAGCAGTTCTTC. Encoded protein: CASSYRTGAQDNEQFF.

The gene calls are TRBV6-5 and TRBJ2-7; 7 bases are a match to TRBD1. The CDR3 has 15 residues. CDR1 is MNHEY, CDR2 SVGAGI, per germline. Losses at the gene ends were 2 bases for V and 7 bases for J; bases not matched to a gene: 11. The CDR3 sequence is CASSYRRTGVGEQYF. Written as DNA, the CDR3 is TGTGCCAGCAGTTACCGCCGTACAGGGGTGGGGGAGCAGTACTTC.

V gene TRBV27 combines with J gene TRBJ2-7, with D perhaps given as TRBD1 or TRBD2 (6 bases each). V was shortened by 3 bases and J by 6 bases, with 21 bases between the two germline ends. Germline lookup yields CDR1 MNHEY and CDR2 SMNVEV (reference sequence). This CDR3 is 16 amino acids long. This CDR3 is CASSFGVGGLSGEQYF. As DNA, the CDR3 is TGTGCCAGCAGTTTCGGAGTTGGGGGGCTCTCGGGCGAGCAGTACTTC.

The chain is built from TRBV7-2 and TRBJ2-3, with 8 bases that match TRBD1. This CDR3 contains 16 residues. V shed 0 bases, J shed 2 bases, and the junction held 4 bases outside the gene matches. Germline V CDR1 and CDR2: SGHTA, FQGNSA. This CDR3 is CASSLALQGATDTQYF. The CDR3 bases are TGTGCCAGCAGCTTAGCGCTCCAGGGGGCCACAGATACGCAGTATTTT.

V and J are TRBV6-1 and TRBJ1-2; D is undetermined. The CDR3 loop spans 11 amino acids. Deletions cut 4 bases from V and 6 bases from J, with 6 bases between. From germline, CDR1 is MNHNS and CDR2 SASEGT. CDR3 nucleotide sequence: TGTGCCAGCAGTGTTCTGGATGGCTACACCTTC. This codes for CASSVLDGYTF.

V usage is TRBV4-1 and J usage is TRBJ1-3, with D hard to call. This CDR3 comprises 15 residues. Germline V gene lookup returns CDR1 MGHRA and CDR2 YSYEKL. Trimming removed 1 base from V and 2 bases from J, with 9 bases in between. The chain's CDR3 is CASSQGAGAGNTIYF. The CDR3 DNA sequence: TGCGCCAGCAGCCAAGGTGCCGGTGCTGGAAACACCATATATTTT.

The sample holds a few counts of this clone. The genes are TRBV7-9 and TRBJ1-4; D is possibly TRBD1 (5 bases). Trimming removed 5 bases at V and 4 bases at J, with 8 bases between. This CDR3 region has 13 residues. CDR1 SEHNR and CDR2 FQNEAQ come from the germline V gene (reference sequence). The CDR3 sequence: CASSRGFNEKLFF. CDR3 in DNA: TGTGCCAGCAGCCGGGGGTTTAATGAAAAACTGTTTTTT.

The rearrangement links TRBV7-9 to TRBJ1-5; D perhaps matches TRBD1 (6 bases). The V gene's germline CDR1 is SEHNR and CDR2 FQNEAQ (reference sequence). The CDR3 has 14 amino acids. V was shortened by 5 bases and J by 1 base, with 9 bases between the two germline ends. CDR3 nucleotides: TGTGCCAGCAGCCGTACAGGGAGCAATCAGCCCCAGCATTTT. Its translation: CASSRTGSNQPQHF.

The CDR3 bases are TGTGCCACCAGCAGACTAGCGGGGGGCTCCTACGAGCAGTACTTC. This encodes CATSRLAGGSYEQYF. This chain uses TRBV15 with TRBJ2-7; 11 nucleotides line up with TRBD2. The CDR3 spans 15 residues. The V gene end was trimmed by 2 bases and the J gene end by 0 bases; junction bases not matched to a gene: 0. Germline V gene data show CDR1 as LNHNV and CDR2 as YYDKDF (reference sequence).

V and J are TRBV6-6 and TRBJ1-4; D uncertain. The germline gives CDR1 MNHNY, CDR2 SVGAGI (reference sequence). Deletions cut 0 bases from V and 0 bases from J, with 5 bases between. The CDR3 consists of 15 residues. DNA for the CDR3: TGTGCCAGCAGTTACTCAGGAACAACTAATGAAAAACTGTTTTTT. Residues: CASSYSGTTNEKLFF.

J is TRBJ2-7 and V is TRBV6-6; D ambiguous. This CDR3 is built from 13 residues. V was pared by 3 bases and J by 6 bases, with 12 bases between. CDR1 and CDR2 from the germline V gene are MNHNY and SVGAGI (reference sequence). In nucleotides, the CDR3 is TGTGCCAGCAGTTATCAGGTCTTGATCGAGCAGTACTTC. It translates to CASSYQVLIEQYF.

V usage is TRBV18 and J usage is TRBJ1-5; the D gene is possibly TRBD1 (5 bases). V shed 2 bases and J shed 7 bases, with 12 bases lying between them. The CDR3 has 14 residues. From germline, CDR1 is KGHSH and CDR2 LQKENI. The CDR3 protein is CASSPNKGRQPQHF. In DNA, the CDR3 is TGTGCCAGCTCACCAAATAAGGGGAGGCAGCCCCAGCATTTT.

The rearrangement uses TRBV18 and TRBJ2-5, with 11 bases matching TRBD2. Germline assignment: CDR1 KGHSH and CDR2 LQKENI. J lost 2 bases, V lost 2 bases, and 10 bases had no gene match. This CDR3 comprises 18 residues. The CDR3 sequence is CASSPTSGGFREQETQYF. The CDR3 DNA sequence: TGTGCCAGCTCACCAACTAGCGGGGGTTTCCGAGAGCAAGAGACCCAGTACTTC. Full variable domain (outside the CDR3, taken from reference TRBV18 and TRBJ2-5): NAGVMQNPRHLVRRRGQEARLRCSPMKGHSHVYWYRQLPEEGLKFMVYLQKENIIDESGMPKERFSAEFPKEGPSILRIQQVVRGDSAAYFCASSPTSGGFREQETQYFGPGTRLLVL.

The genes are TRBV27 and TRBJ1-4; tentative D call: TRBD1 (6 bases). V dropped 7 bases and J dropped 5 bases, with 17 bases sitting between them. This CDR3 region has 15 residues. Germline assignment: CDR1 MNHEY and CDR2 SMNVEV (reference sequence). The CDR3 bases are TGTGCCAGCAAACCCCAAGCAGGGGTCAATGAAAAACTGTTTTTT. Protein product: CASKPQAGVNEKLFF.

This clone turned up a few times. The J gene is TRBJ2-5, the V gene TRBV6-5; the D gene is possibly TRBD2 (5 bases). Per germline, CDR1 MNHEY and CDR2 SVGAGI. This CDR3 contains 14 residues. V lost 2 bases and J 2 bases, leaving 9 bases between the germline ends. CDR3 sequence: CASSYGGEQETQYF. The CDR3 coding sequence is TGTGCCAGCAGTTACGGAGGCGAGCAAGAGACCCAGTACTTC.

The rearrangement links TRBV11-3 to TRBJ2-1; no clear D gene. CDR3 size: 12 residues. Trimming cost V 5 bases and J 11 bases, with 13 bases left between them. From germline, CDR1 is SGHNT and CDR2 YENEEA. Written as DNA, the CDR3 is TGTGCCAGCAGCGCAGGCGGCGAAAAGCAGTTCTTC. Protein product: CASSAGGEKQFF.

The chain joins TRBV13 to TRBJ2-1; the match to TRBD1 covers 7 bases. Germline assignment: CDR1 PRHDT and CDR2 FYEKMQ (reference sequence). V lost 5 bases and J lost 1; bases outside the gene matches: 5. The length of the CDR3 is 15 residues. CDR3 bases: TGTGCCAGCAGCGGTCGACAGGGATCCTACAATGAGCAGTTCTTC. It codes for CASSGRQGSYNEQFF.

The V gene is TRBV21-1, the J gene TRBJ2-1; the DNA was not compared with TRBD2, the D call given in the table. TRBV21-1 is noted as a pseudogene. The CDR3 is 19 amino acids. The CDR3 reads CASSKVGQRGDFSYNEQFF. For the CDR3, the DNA is TGTGCCAGCAGCAAAGTAGGGCAGCGGGGGGATTTCTCCTACAATGAGCAGTTCTTC.

There are a few counts of this clone. The gene calls are TRBV5-1 and TRBJ2-7; 8 nucleotides line up with TRBD1. V trimming: 3 bases; J trimming: 0 bases; junction bases outside the gene matches: 14. The CDR3 contains 18 residues. Germline CDR1 SGHRS, CDR2 YFSETQ. CDR3: CASSSNHRDRLSSYEQYF. CDR3 coding DNA: TGCGCCAGCAGCTCAAATCACCGGGACAGGTTGAGCTCCTACGAGCAGTACTTC.

V and J are TRBV29-1 and TRBJ2-1; possibly TRBD1 for D (6 bases). Germline V gives CDR1 SQVTM, CDR2 ANQGSEA. This CDR3 is 12 amino acids long. V was pared by 5 bases and J by 10 bases, with 15 bases between. This chain's CDR3 is CSVHQGSGEQFF. DNA of the CDR3: TGCAGCGTTCACCAGGGGTCAGGGGAGCAGTTCTTC.

The V gene is TRBV7-2, the J gene TRBJ1-4, with a weak D call TRBD1 (5 bases). Between the trimmed V and J ends, which lost 1 base and 4 bases, there was a span of 10 bases. Germline loops: CDR1 SGHTA, CDR2 FQGNSA. This CDR3 has 15 residues. The CDR3, as DNA: TGTGCCAGCAGCTTAGGGGGCAGGAGTAATGAAAAACTGTTTTTT. This codes for CASSLGGRSNEKLFF.

This chain uses TRBV7-3 with TRBJ1-1, with 11 bases that match TRBD1. Looked up from germline, CDR1 is SGHTA and CDR2 is FQGTGA. The CDR3 spans 17 residues. J gave up 4 bases and V 0 bases, and 7 bases lay outside the gene matches. The CDR3 bases are TGTGCCAGCAGCTTAACTGGGCTCGGGACAGGGGGCACTGAAGCTTTCTTT. Amino acids: CASSLTGLGTGGTEAFF.

The rearrangement links TRBV6-6 to TRBJ2-7, with D perhaps matching TRBD1 (6 bases). CDR1 and CDR2 from the germline V gene are MNHNY and SVGAGI (reference sequence). Deletions cut 5 bases from V and 4 bases from J, with 6 bases between. The CDR3 is 11 residues long. The CDR3 loop is CASSRGYEQYF. The CDR3 bases are TGTGCCAGCAGTAGGGGGTACGAGCAGTACTTC.

The rearrangement joins TRBV5-6 to TRBJ1-4; D is perhaps TRBD1 (5 bases). Trimming shortened V by 3 bases and J by 0 bases, and 12 bases separated the two germline ends. CDR3 size: 16 residues. Germline loops: CDR1 SGHDT, CDR2 YYEEEE. In DNA, the CDR3 is TGTGCCAGCAGCTCCGGAGGGGTCTCAACTAATGAAAAACTGTTTTTT. This translates into CASSSGGVSTNEKLFF.

The genes are TRBV7-9 and TRBJ1-3; D is undetermined. There are 15 residues in the CDR3. Looked up from germline, CDR1 is SEHNR and CDR2 is FQNEAQ (reference sequence). Between the trimmed V and J ends, which lost 1 base and 5 bases, there was a span of 12 bases. The CDR3 DNA reads as TGTGCCAGCAGCTTAGACCGGGGTGTTAGAAACACCATATATTTT. Protein product: CASSLDRGVRNTIYF. Combining the CDR3 with reference TRBV7-9 and TRBJ1-3 gives the whole variable domain DTGVSQNPRHKITKRGQNVTFRCDPISEHNRLYWYRQTLGQGPEFLTYFQNEAQLEKSRLLSDRFSAERPKGSFSTLEIQRTEQGDSAMYLCASSLDRGVRNTIYFGEGSWLTVV.